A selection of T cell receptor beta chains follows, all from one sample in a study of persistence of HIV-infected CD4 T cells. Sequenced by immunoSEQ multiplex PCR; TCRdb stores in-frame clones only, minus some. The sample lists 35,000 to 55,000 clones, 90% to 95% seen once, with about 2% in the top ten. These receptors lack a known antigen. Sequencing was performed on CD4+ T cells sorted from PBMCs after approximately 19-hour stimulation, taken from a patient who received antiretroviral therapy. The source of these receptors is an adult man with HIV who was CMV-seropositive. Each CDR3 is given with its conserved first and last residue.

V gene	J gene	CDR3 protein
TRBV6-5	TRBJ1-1	CASSSTRQGWTEAFF
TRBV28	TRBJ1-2	CASSLIVTASNYGYTF
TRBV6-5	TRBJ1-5	CASSSRDRANQPQHF
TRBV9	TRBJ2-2	CASSVVGGHGGELFF
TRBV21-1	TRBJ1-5	CASSKPKTGGNQPQHF
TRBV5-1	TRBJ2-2	CASSSVRDSGGAGELFF
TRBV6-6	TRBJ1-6	CASSSGTTYNSPLHF
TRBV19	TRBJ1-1	CASSFAPGQRNTEAFF
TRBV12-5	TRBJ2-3	CASALVPPDTQYF
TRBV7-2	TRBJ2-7	CASSLAGTSGGYEQYF
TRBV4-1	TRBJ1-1	CASSQGGPPGNTEAFF
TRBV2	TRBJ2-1	CASSAGPNYNEQFF
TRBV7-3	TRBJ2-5	CASSSQGPTGETQYF
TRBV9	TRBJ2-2	CATRQINTGELFF
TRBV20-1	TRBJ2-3	CSASTSGGRNTQYF
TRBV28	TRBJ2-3	CASGGMRQGPDTQYF
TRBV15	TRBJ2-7	CATSRDTSGGDRTYEQYF
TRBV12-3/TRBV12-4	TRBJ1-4	CASSPTGQKVPFF
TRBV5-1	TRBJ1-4	CASSLLGQGKGEKLFF
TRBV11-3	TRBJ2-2	CASSPRREAGELFF
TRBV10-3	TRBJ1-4	CAISAGQERGEKLFF
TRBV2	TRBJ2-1	CASSVAGIGVGEQFF
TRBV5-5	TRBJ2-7	CASSLVVSDYEQYF
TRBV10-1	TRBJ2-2	CASSEQGSTGELFF
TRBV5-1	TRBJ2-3	CASSLQNTDTQYF
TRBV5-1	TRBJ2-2	CASGTGPQSYTGELFF
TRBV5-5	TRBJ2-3	CASSPSATSGGDTDTQYF
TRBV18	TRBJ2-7	CASSREGQGPYEQYF
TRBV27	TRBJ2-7	CASSLRSGTGKNEQYF
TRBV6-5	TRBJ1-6	CASSPGGGRNSPLHF
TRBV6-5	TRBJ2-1	CASSWGNEQFF
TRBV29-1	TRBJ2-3	CSVDGDGTDTQYF
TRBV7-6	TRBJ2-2	CASSTRPSTSGVNTGELFF
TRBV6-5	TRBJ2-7	CASRSPLKNSYEQYF
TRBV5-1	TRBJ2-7	CASSPGTGDYEQYF
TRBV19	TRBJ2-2	CASSFSLGELFF
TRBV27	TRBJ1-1	CASRRQGNTEAFF
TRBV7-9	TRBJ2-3	CASSLVDRHLYF
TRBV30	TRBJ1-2	CAWTTGGTSYGYTF
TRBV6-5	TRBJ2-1	CATQGARNEQFF
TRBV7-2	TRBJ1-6	CASSLARTGVNSPLHF
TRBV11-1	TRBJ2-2	CASSLPSGRYTGELFF
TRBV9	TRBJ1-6	CASSVAGRGSWESPLHF
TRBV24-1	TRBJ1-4	CATSDYQGRANEKLFF
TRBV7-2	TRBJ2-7	CASSLAGSPGYEQYF
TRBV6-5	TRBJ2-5	CASIAGGQETQYF
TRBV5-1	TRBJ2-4	CASSSGTGVAKNIQYF
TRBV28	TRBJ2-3	CASKLSGAGTDTQYF
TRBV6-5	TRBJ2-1	CASSYFYRDNEQFF
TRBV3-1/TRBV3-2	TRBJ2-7	CASSQGVWDRVSTYEQYF
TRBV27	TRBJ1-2	CASSLGRDRINYGYTF
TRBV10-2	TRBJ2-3	CASSELGTGADTQYF